This entry lists 19 T cell receptor beta chains sequenced from one sample in a study of siplizumab effects on memory and regulatory T cells. Clones were sequenced by immunoSEQ multiplex PCR, and TCRdb holds only the in-frame ones, with some missing. The repertoire holds roughly 100,000 clones, with approximately 93% as singletons. The sample was Tregs sorted from blood. All receptors come from a human donor in good health.

Only one count was recorded for this clone. The chain uses TRBV27 and TRBJ1-1; no reliable D call. The CDR3 has 16 amino acids. In germline, CDR1 is MNHEY, CDR2 SMNVEV (reference sequence). The V and J ends lost 4 bases and 0 bases respectively, with 15 bases between them. As DNA, the CDR3 is TGTGCCAGCAGTTCGGGCAGGCGGTTCATGAACACTGAAGCTTTCTTT. It specifies CASSSGRRFMNTEAFF.

This clone was picked up a small number of times. The V and J genes are TRBV19 and TRBJ1-2; no reliable D call. Looked up from germline, CDR1 is LNHDA and CDR2 is SQIVND (reference sequence). Deletions cut 3 bases from V and 8 bases from J, with 16 bases between. This CDR3 contains 14 residues. The CDR3 DNA reads TGTGCCAGTAGTATGAGGTCGAGGGAGAGGGGCTACACCTTC. The encoded protein is CASSMRSRERGYTF.

This clone was counted a few times. The CDR3 DNA reads TGCAGCGCCAAAAAATCACCAACTAGCCGGGAGACCCAGTACTTC. It encodes CSAKKSPTSRETQYF. The chain joins TRBV29-1 to TRBJ2-5; D might be TRBD2 (6 bases). There are 15 residues in the CDR3. CDR1 SQVTM and CDR2 ANQGSEA come from the germline V gene. V lost 7 bases, J lost 5 bases, and 23 bases lay in between.

This clone was detected once. The J gene is TRBJ1-2, the V gene TRBV2; possibly TRBD1 for D (6 bases). This CDR3 has 11 amino acids. CDR1 and CDR2 (germline): SNHLY, FYNNEI. V lost 5 bases, J lost 7 bases, and 8 bases lay in between. CDR3 loop: CASSRDTGYTF. CDR3 bases: TGTGCCAGCAGTAGGGACACTGGCTACACCTTC.

This clone was seen just once. J is TRBJ1-2 and V is TRBV6-1; D may be TRBD1 (6 bases). CDR1 MNHNS and CDR2 SASEGT come from the germline V gene. V was shortened by 6 bases and J by 2 bases, with 16 bases between the two germline ends. CDR3 size: 15 residues. The CDR3, as DNA: TGTGCCAGCAGGGTCTCAGGGGCGAGGAACTATGGCTACACCTTC. Encoded protein: CASRVSGARNYGYTF.

As to this clone: Distinct nucleotide sequences in the sample also encode this CDR3. The chain employs TRBV30 and TRBJ1-1; possibly TRBD1 for D (6 bases). Germline V gene data show CDR1 as GTSNPN and CDR2 as SVGIG (reference sequence). CDR3 length equals 11 residues. Trimming took off 5 bases at V and 4 bases at J, with 8 bases between the two ends. The CDR3 spells CAWSRGTEAFF. For the CDR3, the DNA is TGTGCCTGGTCCAGGGGCACTGAAGCTTTCTTT.

The V and J genes are TRBV6-5 and TRBJ2-7, with 14 bases identical to TRBD2. The CDR3 loop spans 16 amino acids. Germline V CDR1 and CDR2: MNHEY, SVGAGI. V was clipped by 4 bases and J by 6 bases; unmatched bases: 8. The CDR3 nucleotides are TGTGCCAGCAGTTCCCCGGGGACTAGCGGGAGACTCGAGCAGTACTTC. Its protein product is CASSSPGTSGRLEQYF.

The chain has TRBV27 and TRBJ1-2; D remains unclear. Germline-derived CDR1 and CDR2 are MNHEY and SMNVEV (reference sequence). The V gene lost 6 bases and the J gene lost 6 bases, with 17 bases spanning the gap. The CDR3 is made up of 14 amino acids. The CDR3 nucleotides read TGTGCCAGCAGGGGAGGAGAATCTCCCCATGGCTACACCTTC. Residues: CASRGGESPHGYTF.

V gene TRBV5-1 combines with J gene TRBJ2-2; D uncertain. Germline V lookup: CDR1 SGHRS, CDR2 YFSETQ. CDR3 size: 14 residues. V dropped 1 base and J dropped 3 bases, with 7 bases sitting between them. The CDR3 region is CASSLNSYTGELFF. The CDR3 DNA is TGCGCCAGCAGCTTGAACAGTTACACCGGGGAGCTGTTTTTT.

The J gene is TRBJ2-2, the V gene TRBV7-2; D is ambiguous. The V end lost 0 bases, the J end lost 1 base, and 12 bases lay between the germline ends. Germline V gene sequence: CDR1 SGHTA, CDR2 FQGNSA. The CDR3 runs to 17 residues. CDR3 sequence: CASSLAEAAMNTGELFF. In DNA form, the CDR3 reads TGTGCCAGCAGCTTAGCCGAGGCGGCTATGAACACCGGGGAGCTGTTTTTT.

This clone is a singleton in its sample. The V call is TRBV7-2, the J call TRBJ2-7, with D possibly being TRBD2 (6 bases). The germline gives CDR1 SGHTA, CDR2 FQGNSA. The CDR3 spans 14 residues. V lost 0 bases to trimming and J lost 6 bases, with 12 bases between them. DNA for the CDR3: TGTGCCAGCAGCTTAGCGCGGCTAGCGACCGAGCAGTACTTC. This translates into CASSLARLATEQYF.

The V and J genes are TRBV7-9 and TRBJ1-1; no definite D call. Germline V gene sequence: CDR1 SEHNR, CDR2 FQNEAQ (reference sequence). The CDR3 runs to 13 residues. Between the trimmed V and J ends, which lost 3 bases and 5 bases, there was a span of 10 bases. The DNA for the CDR3 is TGTGCCAGCAGCTTGGCTCTGGGGACTGAAGCTTTCTTT. Translation gives CASSLALGTEAFF.

J is TRBJ2-7 and V is TRBV19; D may be TRBD2 (6 bases). Between the trimmed V and J ends, which lost 11 bases and 3 bases, there was a span of 23 bases. CDR1 and CDR2 from the germline V gene are LNHDA and SQIVND (reference sequence). The CDR3 spans 15 residues. CDR3 coding DNA: TGTGCCGGGGGGACGCCCCATAGCCCCCACTACGAGCAGTACTTC. It is translated as CAGGTPHSPHYEQYF.

Here the CDR3 DNA reads TGTGCCAGCAAGAGACAGGGTTCGTACGAGCAGTACTTC. It is translated as CASKRQGSYEQYF. The genes are TRBV27 and TRBJ2-7; 7 bases agree with TRBD1. Per germline, CDR1 MNHEY and CDR2 SMNVEV (reference sequence). CDR3 size: 13 residues. J lost 4 bases, V lost 7 bases, and 7 bases had no gene match.

The CDR3 loop reads CASSTTIRQETQYF. Written as DNA, the CDR3 is TGTGCCAGCTCGACCACCATACGCCAGGAGACCCAGTACTTC. The V call is TRBV6-1, the J call TRBJ2-5; D gene uncertain. The CDR3 runs to 14 residues. V was shortened by 8 bases and J by 5 bases, with 18 bases between the two germline ends. CDR1 MNHNS and CDR2 SASEGT come from the germline V gene.

The V and J genes are TRBV5-4 and TRBJ2-5; D might be TRBD1 or TRBD2, each matching 6 bases. This CDR3 spans 15 amino acids. Germline CDR1 SGHNT, CDR2 YYREEE (reference sequence). Deletions cut 7 bases from V and 2 bases from J, with 18 bases between. CDR3 region: CASSLGGRGQETQYF. CDR3 in DNA: TGTGCCAGCTCCTTGGGGGGCCGGGGTCAAGAGACCCAGTACTTC.

In nucleotides, the CDR3 is TGTGCCAGCAGTCTCAATCCGGGACTAGCGGGATCAAGGAGGGAGACCCAGTACTTC. This sequence encodes CASSLNPGLAGSRRETQYF. The J gene is TRBJ2-5, the V gene TRBV28; 13 bases line up with TRBD2. Trimming removed 5 bases from V and 5 bases from J; junction bases left unmatched: 17. This CDR3 comprises 19 residues. Germline assignment: CDR1 MDHEN and CDR2 SYDVKM.

This clone has just one count. The V and J genes are TRBV18 and TRBJ2-2, with TRBD1 as a possible D gene (5 bases). V lost 3 bases to trimming and J lost 6 bases, with 17 bases between them. CDR1 and CDR2 from the germline V gene are KGHSH and LQKENI. The CDR3 is made up of 16 amino acids. In nucleotides, the CDR3 is TGTGCCAGCTCACCGTCCAGGGTATTGGTGTCCGGGGAGCTGTTTTTT. As protein: CASSPSRVLVSGELFF.

The chain links TRBV30 to TRBJ1-2; 9 bases are a match to TRBD1. Germline loops: CDR1 GTSNPN, CDR2 SVGIG (reference sequence). Losses at the gene ends were 7 bases for V and 7 bases for J; bases not matched to a gene: 19. CDR3 length: 16 residues. This CDR3 reads CAFETGTGSGVGGYTF. The CDR3 DNA reads TGTGCCTTCGAAACCGGGACAGGGAGCGGTGTGGGTGGCTACACCTTC. Variable domain in full (rest from reference TRBV30 and TRBJ1-2): SQTIHQWPATLVQPVGSPLSLECTVEGTSNPNLYWYRQAAGRGLQLLFYSVGIGQISSEVPQNLSASRPQDRQFILSSKKLLLSDSGFYLCAFETGTGSGVGGYTFGSGTRLTVV.